What follows is one T cell receptor beta chain and its context. Per the study methods: Counts of nucleated cells, estimated from reference gene primer amplification, were obtained. Produced via immunoSEQ multiplex PCR; TCRdb's table is partial and in-frame only. V and J calls and clone size are as listed in that table; D and trimming were resolved from the DNA. This table has over 250,000 clones, about 87% appearing once. The V gene lost 3 bases and the J gene lost 3 bases, with 11 bases spanning the gap. The germline V gene has CDR1 MNHNS and CDR2 SASEGT. The CDR3 loop spans 14 amino acids. This sample is drawn from a study of blood T cell repertoires in COVID-19.

This chain links TRBV6-1 with TRBJ1-2; a weak D match, TRBD1 (5 bases). The TCR originated in a man in his sixties who had recovered from COVID-19. Sample: peripheral blood. CDR3 protein: CASSDAGLDYGYTF. Written as DNA, the CDR3 is TGTGCCAGCAGTGACGCAGGGCTGGACTATGGCTACACCTTC.